The 22 T cell receptor beta chains reported below all come from one sample, sequenced in a study of blood T cells in healthy people across ages. Primed by a sample-barcoded 5' primer and a J-beta primer mix, a second PCR proceeded for 7 to 11 cycles. MiXCR, run by TCRdb on the 5' RACE reads, gives a single entry per CDR3 protein. The sample lists hundreds of thousands of distinct CDR3 sequences; 29% were seen once. The material sequenced was blood. These receptors originate from a woman of 80 years or more in good health.

This clonotype was seen at least ten times. The chain has TRBV20-1 and TRBJ2-1; 11 bases align to TRBD2. The length of the CDR3 is 14 residues. With 2 bases clipped from V and 5 bases from J, the junction kept 2 bases outside the gene matches. CDR1 is DFQATT and CDR2 is SNEGSKA in the germline V gene (reference sequence). CDR3 loop: CSARLAGGDNEQFF. DNA for the CDR3: TGCAGTGCTAGACTAGCGGGGGGTGACAATGAGCAGTTCTTC.

The rearrangement uses TRBV6-1 and TRBJ2-6, with D hard to call. The CDR3 runs 15 residues. Germline CDR1 MNHNS, CDR2 SASEGT. Trimming took 2 bases from V and 6 from J, leaving 11 bases between them. In DNA form, the CDR3 reads TGTGCCAGCAGTGAACTGGCCGACGAGGCCAACGTCCTGACTTTC. It codes for CASSELADEANVLTF.

On this clonotype: A clone one base away is much larger, so this may be a read error. The CDR3 DNA reads TGTGCCAGCAGCTCGATAGGGACCGGAGAGCAGTTCTTC. Protein: CASSSIGTGEQFF. The J gene is TRBJ2-1, the V gene TRBV5-6, with D perhaps being TRBD1 or TRBD2 (5 bases each). The CDR3 extends over 13 amino acids. CDR1 and CDR2 (germline): SGHDT, YYEEEE. V was pared by 3 bases and J by 10 bases, with 14 bases between.

This clonotype turned up a few times. The genes are TRBV7-2 and TRBJ1-1; 9 bases fit TRBD1. The CDR3 loop spans 16 amino acids. V lost 4 bases, J lost 0 bases, and 6 bases stayed unmatched. Germline-derived CDR1 and CDR2 are SGHTA and FQGNSA. The CDR3 sequence is CASSWGQGSLNTEAFF. The CDR3 DNA follows: TGTGCCAGCAGCTGGGGACAGGGATCCCTGAACACTGAAGCTTTCTTT.

The V and J genes are TRBV11-2 and TRBJ1-2; D may be TRBD1 (5 bases). The ends were cut back, 1 base at V and 8 bases at J, with 11 bases in the middle. The V gene's germline CDR1 is SGHAT and CDR2 FQNNGV. The CDR3 runs to 13 residues. In nucleotides, the CDR3 is TGTGCCAGCAGCTTAGCGGGGGGGACGGGCTACACCTTC. This codes for CASSLAGGTGYTF.

This clonotype was seen at least ten times. V gene TRBV7-9 combines with J gene TRBJ2-3; 8 bases fit TRBD2. The ends lost 5 bases at V and 2 bases at J; junction bases unmatched: 9. Per the germline V gene, CDR1 is SEHNR and CDR2 is FQNEAQ (reference sequence). CDR3 length: 16 amino acids. The CDR3 spells CASSLTAGAPTDTQYF. In nucleotides, the CDR3 is TGTGCCAGCAGCCTCACAGCGGGGGCTCCCACAGATACGCAGTATTTT.

This clonotype was seen only a few times. V gene TRBV3-1 combines with J gene TRBJ2-1, with D possibly matching TRBD2 (6 bases). The V end lost 1 base, the J end lost 8 bases, and 15 bases lay between the germline ends. Germline-derived CDR1 and CDR2 are LGHDT and YNNKEL (reference sequence). CDR3 size: 15 residues. The CDR3 nucleotides read TGTGCCAGCAGCCAAGTGACTAGTGGGGCCTATGAGCAGTTCTTC. Encoded protein: CASSQVTSGAYEQFF.

This clonotype was detected ten times or more. The chain couples TRBV7-2 to TRBJ2-3, with D uncertain. This CDR3 is built from 16 residues. The V gene's germline CDR1 is SGHTA and CDR2 FQGNSA. V dropped 1 base and J dropped 1 base, with 12 bases sitting between them. The CDR3 region is CASSLGALPRTDTQYF. The DNA of the CDR3 is TGTGCCAGCAGCTTAGGGGCCCTCCCCCGCACAGATACGCAGTATTTT.

This clonotype appeared many times. The gene calls are TRBV6-2 or TRBV6-3 and TRBJ1-5; D not certain. From germline, CDR1 is MNHEY and CDR2 SVGEGT. V was clipped by 0 bases and J by 4 bases, with 7 bases between them. The CDR3 sequence is 14 residues long. The CDR3 nucleotides are TGTGCCAGCAGTTACTCGATGAGGAATCAGCCCCAGCATTTT. Translating gives CASSYSMRNQPQHF.

This clonotype came up many times. The chain has TRBV15 and TRBJ1-6; D is ambiguous. Trimming cost V 3 bases and J 9 bases, with 9 bases left between them. This CDR3 is 13 amino acids long. Germline lookup yields CDR1 LNHNV and CDR2 YYDKDF (reference sequence). CDR3: CATSSTRSSPLHF. The CDR3 DNA reads as TGTGCCACCAGCAGCACCAGATCTTCACCCCTCCACTTT.

This clonotype has at least ten counts. This sequence joins TRBV6-1 and TRBJ2-1; a possible D gene is TRBD1 (6 bases). CDR3 length: 15 residues. Germline CDR1 is MNHNS and CDR2 is SASEGT. Trimming took off 5 bases at V and 11 bases at J, with 22 bases between the two ends. CDR3 loop: CASSPTGTPLEKQFF. CDR3 in DNA: TGTGCCAGCAGTCCCACCGGGACACCCCTAGAGAAGCAGTTCTTC.

The J gene is TRBJ1-3, the V gene TRBV7-2, with 7 nucleotides matching TRBD1. Germline trimming cut 0 bases from V and 4 bases from J; bases unmatched to any gene: 9. Germline V lookup: CDR1 SGHTA, CDR2 FQGNSA. This CDR3 is 17 amino acids long. The CDR3 sequence: CASSLAAVTGTGNTIYF. CDR3 DNA: TGTGCCAGCAGCTTAGCCGCTGTGACAGGGACCGGAAACACCATATATTTT.

For this clonotype: A single base separates this from a much larger clone, so it may be a read error. The CDR3: CASSLGTLSYNEQYF. For the CDR3, the DNA is TGTGCCAGCAGTTTAGGGACACTTTCCTACAATGAGCAGTACTTC. The J gene is TRBJ2-7, the V gene TRBV27, with a possible D match to TRBD1 (6 bases). Germline loops: CDR1 MNHEY, CDR2 SMNVEV (reference sequence). This CDR3 is built from 15 residues. V was trimmed by 2 bases and J by 7 bases, leaving 18 bases between them.

J is TRBJ2-7 and V is TRBV24-1; a possible D gene is TRBD2 (6 bases). V shed 5 bases and J shed 7 bases, with 14 bases lying between them. Germline V gives CDR1 KGHDR, CDR2 SFDVKD. CDR3 length: 13 residues. The CDR3 spells CATSGGVVGEQYF. CDR3 nucleotide sequence: TGTGCCACCAGTGGCGGGGTGGTCGGGGAGCAGTACTTC.

The sample holds many counts of this clonotype. The genes are TRBV11-1 and TRBJ2-7; 13 bases fit TRBD2. V was clipped by 1 base and J by 3 bases; unmatched bases: 21. This CDR3 is built from 22 residues. The germline V gene encodes CDR1 SGHAT and CDR2 FQDESV (reference sequence). CDR3 sequence (DNA): TGTGCCAGCAGCTTAGGACCCTGGCGGACTAGCGGGGGATCCCTTTGGGGCTACGAGCAGTACTTC. Translation: CASSLGPWRTSGGSLWGYEQYF. Combining the CDR3 with reference TRBV11-1 and TRBJ2-7 gives the whole variable domain EAEVAQSPRYKITEKSQAVAFWCDPISGHATLYWYRQILGQGPELLVQFQDESVVDDSQLPKDRFSAERLKGVDSTLKIQPAELGDSAMYLCASSLGPWRTSGGSLWGYEQYFGPGTRLTVT.

As to this clonotype: This sequence may be a read error, since a much larger clone differs from it by one base. This chain joins TRBV2 and TRBJ2-7; TRBD2 agrees at 14 bases. The germline CDR1 and CDR2 sequences are SNHLY and FYNNEI. CDR3 size: 15 residues. Unmatched junction bases numbered 8, after V lost 6 bases and J lost 7 bases. This CDR3 is CASRSRTSGGSEQYF. Here the CDR3 DNA reads TGTGCCAGCAGGTCCCGGACTAGCGGGGGGTCTGAGCAGTACTTC.

This clonotype has more than one count but fewer than ten. The chain employs TRBV10-3 and TRBJ2-6; D call uncertain. CDR1 is ENHRY, CDR2 SYGVKD, per germline. CDR3 length equals 17 residues. With 0 bases removed from V and 0 bases from J, the gap between germline ends came to 9 bases. In DNA, the CDR3 is TGTGCCATCAGTGAGTCTGGCGATAGCTCTGGGGCCAACGTCCTGACTTTC. Its translation: CAISESGDSSGANVLTF.

This chain links TRBV11-3 with TRBJ2-1; D is perhaps TRBD1 or TRBD2 (7 bases each). Germline lookup yields CDR1 SGHNT and CDR2 YENEEA. This CDR3 region has 15 residues. Trimming pared 5 bases from V and 3 bases from J, leaving 14 bases between. CDR3 coding DNA: TGTGCCAGCAGCCAGCGGGGACAGAACTACAATGAGCAGTTCTTC. Its translation is CASSQRGQNYNEQFF.

The chain has TRBV7-9 and TRBJ1-1; 7 bases agree with TRBD1. CDR1 is SEHNR and CDR2 is FQNEAQ in the germline V gene (reference sequence). The junction had 11 bases not matched to a gene; V was cut back by 5 bases and J by 5 bases. This CDR3 comprises 15 residues. The CDR3 region has the DNA TGTGCCAGCAGCCTCCACAGGGGCGGAGTGACTGAAGCTTTCTTT. It specifies CASSLHRGGVTEAFF.

Details on this clonotype: A single base separates this from a much larger clone, so it may be a read error. The V gene is TRBV10-3, the J gene TRBJ1-1; a weak D match, TRBD1 (5 bases). The CDR3 contains 11 residues. Between the trimmed V and J ends, which lost 6 bases and 3 bases, there was a span of 5 bases. Germline V lookup: CDR1 ENHRY, CDR2 SYGVKD. This CDR3 reads CAIRGDTEAFF. The CDR3 DNA is TGTGCCATCAGGGGGGACACTGAAGCTTTCTTT.

V is TRBV29-1 and J is TRBJ2-2, with D tentatively TRBD1 (5 bases). This CDR3 contains 13 residues. Germline CDR1 and CDR2: SQVTM and ANQGSEA. The V end was cut by 4 bases, the J end by 4 bases, with 10 bases between. The CDR3 reads CSVAGKGTGELFF. The CDR3 DNA is TGCAGCGTTGCAGGGAAAGGCACCGGGGAGCTGTTTTTT.

The V gene is TRBV6-5, the J gene TRBJ2-2; D possibly corresponds to TRBD1 (5 bases). The CDR3 length is 15 residues. V dropped 2 bases and J dropped 7 bases, with 14 bases sitting between them. The germline gives CDR1 MNHEY, CDR2 SVGAGI. CDR3 loop: CASSYATARSGELFF. The CDR3 bases are TGTGCCAGCAGTTACGCGACAGCTCGAAGCGGGGAGCTGTTTTTT.